This section outlines one TCR beta chain sequence together with its context. These data are taken from a study of blood T cell repertoires in COVID-19. Study at large: Collection of acute and convalescent COVID-19 samples took place in the United States, Italy and Spain.

Profiled with immunoSEQ multiplex PCR; TCRdb holds only in-frame clones, not every one. The top ten hold approximately 2.4% of the sample, which has about 270,000 clones, roughly 86% seen once. CDR1 and CDR2 from the germline V gene are MNHEY and SMNVEV (reference sequence). The CDR3 totals 12 residues. Trimming cost V 4 bases and J 6 bases, with 7 bases left between them. Those enrolled, adults aged roughly 18 to 100 years, came from some 23 US areas. Cohort placement rested on clinical history that participants reported themselves. Among Cohort 3 donors, those recovered had two negative PCRs, clearance, or symptom resolution.

The V call is TRBV27, the J call TRBJ2-1; D remains ambiguous. The receptor comes from a woman aged 18-30 years who had recovered from COVID-19. Material: PBMCs or T cells enriched from blood (not recorded which). CDR3 sequence reads: CASSSPGNEQFF. The CDR3 DNA reads as TGTGCCAGCAGTTCCCCCGGCAATGAGCAGTTCTTC.